Listed below are T cell receptor beta chains from one sample, sequenced in a study of cytomegalovirus exposure and HLA in healthy donors. Sequencing used immunoSEQ multiplex PCR; TCRdb keeps in-frame clones, though not all of them. The table shows under 200,000 clones, with around 80% occurring only once. The sequencing input was PBMCs. Source of these receptors: a middle-aged man in good health and CMV-seronegative. Each CDR3 is given with its conserved first and last residue. D genes are given only for firm matches. Rows may omit the clone size; those that give it use once, few, many or a size class.

CDR3nt | CDR3aa | abundance | j_gene | d_gene | v_gene
TGTGCCAGCAGTTATTATGGACTGGCCGGGGAGCTGTTTTTT | CASSYYGLAGELFF | NA | TRBJ2-2 | NA | TRBV6-5
TGCAGTGCTCCCAGGGGGTTCGAGCAGTACTTC | CSAPRGFEQYF | NA | TRBJ2-7 | TRBD1 | TRBV20-1
TGTGCCAGCAGCTTATTCCCGTCCCTAGCGGGGGGGTACAATGAGCAGTTCTTC | CASSLFPSLAGGYNEQFF | NA | TRBJ2-1 | TRBD2 | TRBV7-9
TGCAGCAAACTGGGTACGGGGGGTCTTGAAGAGCAGTTCTTC | CSKLGTGGLEEQFF | NA | TRBJ2-1 | TRBD2 | TRBV29-1
TGTGCCAGCATAATGCGGACTGAAGCTTTCTTT | CASIMRTEAFF | NA | TRBJ1-1 | NA | TRBV28
TGTGCCAGCCAACTCGGTGCAGGGTCACCCCTCCACTTT | CASQLGAGSPLHF | NA | TRBJ1-6 | NA | TRBV5-4
TGTGCCTGGAACCAGGGGGTAAGCGAGCAGTACTTC | CAWNQGVSEQYF | NA | TRBJ2-7 | TRBD1 | TRBV30
TGTGCCAGCAGTCTAAACTACGAGCAGTACTTC | CASSLNYEQYF | once | TRBJ2-7 | NA | TRBV6-6
TGCAGTGCCCCGTTTCCAGATACGCAGTATTTT | CSAPFPDTQYF | few | TRBJ2-3 | NA | TRBV20-1
TGTGCCAGCAGCGGTGGACAGGGAGGGACCCAGTACTTC | CASSGGQGGTQYF | NA | TRBJ2-5 | TRBD1 | TRBV9
TGTGCCAGCAGCCTAACAGGGAGTGGAAACACCATATATTTT | CASSLTGSGNTIYF | NA | TRBJ1-3 | NA | TRBV5-6
TGTGCCAGCAGCATTACACGGGAGTTCGGGACCCCCCACTTT | CASSITREFGTPHF | NA | TRBJ1-6 | NA | TRBV5-6
TGTGCCAGTAGCAAGACAGGGGCGAACACTGAAGCTTTCTTT | CASSKTGANTEAFF | NA | TRBJ1-1 | TRBD1 | TRBV19
TGTGCCAGCAAAAACGCAGGAGGGGGCTACACCTTC | CASKNAGGGYTF | NA | TRBJ1-2 | NA | TRBV6-5
TGTGCCTGGAATCCGGGGAGGACAGATACGCAGTATTTT | CAWNPGRTDTQYF | few | TRBJ2-3 | NA | TRBV30
TGTGCCAGCAGCTCCAACACACAGGGACATGAGCAGTTCTTC | CASSSNTQGHEQFF | NA | TRBJ2-1 | NA | TRBV13
TGTGCCAGCAGCCTCGGGGACTACATCACAGATACGCAGTATTTT | CASSLGDYITDTQYF | once | TRBJ2-3 | TRBD2 | TRBV6-5
TGTGCCAGCAGCGCCCTTCGGACAGGGAGTGTTAGGGGTGAGCAGTTCTTC | CASSALRTGSVRGEQFF | NA | TRBJ2-1 | TRBD1 | TRBV9
TGTGCCAGTAGCGAGGACAGGTCGGGCTACGAGCAGTACTTC | CASSEDRSGYEQYF | NA | TRBJ2-7 | TRBD1 | TRBV19
TGTGCCAGCAGCGGGTTCGGGGGGAAAAACGAGCAGTACTTC | CASSGFGGKNEQYF | NA | TRBJ2-7 | TRBD2 | TRBV27
TGCGCCAGCAGTTACGAGGGAGGGAACACTGAAGCTTTCTTT | CASSYEGGNTEAFF | NA | TRBJ1-1 | NA | TRBV5-1
TGTGCCAGCAGTTCAGGCAGCCCCTACGAGCAGTACTTC | CASSSGSPYEQYF | once | TRBJ2-7 | NA | TRBV27
TGTGCCAGCAGCACACAGGGGGGAAGAAATCAGCCCCAGCATTTT | CASSTQGGRNQPQHF | NA | TRBJ1-5 | TRBD1 | TRBV5-6
TGTGCCAGCAGCTATAGCGGGGCCAACGAGCAGTACTTC | CASSYSGANEQYF | NA | TRBJ2-7 | TRBD2 | TRBV13
TGCGCCAGCAGCTTGGGGACAGATAATTCACCCCTCCACTTT | CASSLGTDNSPLHF | NA | TRBJ1-6 | NA | TRBV5-1
TGCAGCGTTGATCGGGATTTCGGTATGATTGCTAGCGGGGCTGAGGAGACCCAGTACTTC | CSVDRDFGMIASGAEETQYF | few | TRBJ2-5 | TRBD2 | TRBV29-1
TGTGCCAGCTCACCGGATAACCCAGGGACTAATGAAAAACTGTTTTTT | CASSPDNPGTNEKLFF | NA | TRBJ1-4 | NA | TRBV18
TGTGCCAGCAGCTCGGCCAGGGGGCTGAACTATGGCTACACCTTC | CASSSARGLNYGYTF | NA | TRBJ1-2 | TRBD1 | TRBV5-4
TGTGCCAGCAGCCATTCTCGGACAGGGGGATCTCAGCCCCAGCATTTT | CASSHSRTGGSQPQHF | NA | TRBJ1-5 | TRBD1 | TRBV4-2
TGTGCCAGCATCGTGGGCGGGACTGAAGCTTTCTTT | CASIVGGTEAFF | few | TRBJ1-1 | NA | TRBV6-5
TGTGCCAGCAGTCTACGACTAGGATATGAGCAGTTCTTC | CASSLRLGYEQFF | NA | TRBJ2-1 | NA | TRBV27
TGCGCCAGCAGCCTCTCGGCGAGCGGGGGGGCCTCCGTCGAGACCCAGTACTTC | CASSLSASGGASVETQYF | NA | TRBJ2-5 | TRBD2 | TRBV5-1
TGTGCCAGCAGGAATACTTTAGCATTATCTAGCACAGATACGCAGTATTTT | CASRNTLALSSTDTQYF | NA | TRBJ2-3 | NA | TRBV7-9
TGTGCTAGCAGCCCGGCTTCGGGGAGGGAGGAGACCCAGTACTTC | CASSPASGREETQYF | NA | TRBJ2-5 | TRBD2 | TRBV7-7
TGTGCCAGCAGACCCAGGGGGGACTACGAGCAGTACTTC | CASRPRGDYEQYF | NA | TRBJ2-7 | NA | TRBV2
TGTGCCAGCAGCCAAGTGGGGGGGGCCTACGAGCAGTACTTC | CASSQVGGAYEQYF | NA | TRBJ2-7 | TRBD2 | TRBV4-2
TGTGCCATCAGCCGAGGGACAGGCCAAAATGAAAAACTGTTTTTT | CAISRGTGQNEKLFF | NA | TRBJ1-4 | TRBD1 | TRBV10-3
TGTGCCAGCAAGAGGCAGAACTATGGCTACCCCTTC | CASKRQNYGYPF | NA | TRBJ1-2 | NA | TRBV6-1
TGTGCCTGGGACCCCGGGACAGGGAGTGCGGACTACACCTTC | CAWDPGTGSADYTF | NA | TRBJ1-2 | TRBD1 | TRBV30
TGTGCCAGCAGCCCCCAAGGACAGGGGGGCTATGGCTACACCTTC | CASSPQGQGGYGYTF | NA | TRBJ1-2 | TRBD1 | TRBV6-5
TGTGCCAGCACCCTTAACGGGGACACTGAAGCTTTCTTT | CASTLNGDTEAFF | NA | TRBJ1-1 | NA | TRBV5-4
TGCGCCAGCAGCCAACAAGCGGAGGGTTTTTACGAGCAGTACTTC | CASSQQAEGFYEQYF | NA | TRBJ2-7 | NA | TRBV4-3
TGTGCCTGGAGTGTCGCGGGGACCAGTATGTACTTC | CAWSVAGTSMYF | NA | TRBJ2-7 | NA | TRBV30